A selection of T cell receptor beta chains follows, all from one sample in a study of cytotoxic CD8 clonotypes in ibrutinib-treated CLL. Profiling relied on immunoSEQ multiplex PCR, and the TCRdb table lists in-frame clones only, not all of them. Of over 110,000 clones listed, less than 95% are singletons. The source was PBMCs, collected after 12 months of ibrutinib treatment. The receptor set was obtained from a human donor with chronic lymphocytic leukemia. Both conserved end residues are part of each CDR3. A D gene is named only where the DNA matches it firmly. Clone size appears in some rows only: once, few, many, or a class for an expanded clone.

j_call clone_size d_call v_call cdr3_nt cdr3_aa
TRBJ1-5 - - TRBV19 TGTGCCAGTACTACGACGGCGGGCAATCAGCCCCAGCATTTT CASTTTAGNQPQHF
TRBJ2-3 - TRBD2 TRBV2 TGTGCCAGCAGCCTAAGTTCCGCGGGAGGGACAGATACGCAGTATTTT CASSLSSAGGTDTQYF
TRBJ2-3 - - TRBV7-3 TGTGCCAGCAGTCCAGGGAATCCCGATACGCAGTATTTT CASSPGNPDTQYF
TRBJ2-1 - - TRBV7-3 TGTGCCAGCAGCGTTAGTGGGACCTACAATGAGCAGTTCTTC CASSVSGTYNEQFF
TRBJ2-7 - TRBD1 TRBV4-1 TGCGCCAGCAGCCAAGAGCCCCCGAGGACAGGGGGGGACTACGAGCAGTACTTC CASSQEPPRTGGDYEQYF
TRBJ1-4 - - TRBV28 TGTGCCACTTTAGGGAGCACGACTAATGAAAAACTGTTTTTT CATLGSTTNEKLFF
TRBJ2-6 - - TRBV9 TGTGCCAGCAGCGTAGACTCTGGGGCCAACGTCCTGACTTTC CASSVDSGANVLTF
TRBJ2-5 - - TRBV7-3 TGTGCCAGCAGCCTAGTACAGGAAGAGACCCAGTACTTC CASSLVQEETQYF
TRBJ1-1 - - TRBV28 TGTGCCAGCAGTTTAGGAGGGCTTGAAGCTTTCTTT CASSLGGLEAFF
TRBJ2-1 once TRBD2 TRBV5-1 TGCGCCAGCAGCTCGGGGGTCACTAGCGGGAGAAATGAGCAGTTCTTC CASSSGVTSGRNEQFF
TRBJ2-7 - - TRBV28 TGTGCCAGCAGTTTACCCGGTCCCCCGAGGATCGAGCAGTACTTC CASSLPGPPRIEQYF
TRBJ1-1 once TRBD1 TRBV9 TGTGCCAGCAGCGTAGGTACGGGCAGGGGGCGAACTGAAGCTTTCTTT CASSVGTGRGRTEAFF
TRBJ2-3 few - TRBV5-1 TGCGCCAGCAGCGCAGGGGCAGATACGCAGTATTTT CASSAGADTQYF
TRBJ2-7 - - TRBV7-2 TGTGCCAGCAGCCCCCGAGGGGGACCCTACGAGCAGTACTTC CASSPRGGPYEQYF
TRBJ1-2 - - TRBV7-2 TGTGCCAGCAGCCTACTGCGGGTGGAATATGGCTACACCTTC CASSLLRVEYGYTF
TRBJ2-2 - - TRBV18 TGTGCCAGCTCACCCGGGCGGGCCGGGGAGCTGTTTTTT CASSPGRAGELFF
TRBJ2-7 - - TRBV5-6 TGTGCCAGCAGCTTGGGTAGGGGTGGAATTAGACCCTACGAGCAGTACTTC CASSLGRGGIRPYEQYF
TRBJ2-7 - - TRBV6-5 TGTGCCAGCAGTTATGAGGGCAGTAGCTCCTACGAGCAGTACTTC CASSYEGSSSYEQYF
TRBJ2-5 - - TRBV18 TGTGCCAGCTCACCACCGGACAGACAGCAAGAGACCCAGTACTTC CASSPPDRQQETQYF
TRBJ2-7 - TRBD1 TRBV9 TGTGCCAGCAGCGCTACAGGGGGCACCACCTACGAGCAGTACTTC CASSATGGTTYEQYF
TRBJ1-2 - TRBD1 TRBV6-4 TGTGCCAGCAGTGATGGGACAGAAAACTATGGCTACACCTTC CASSDGTENYGYTF
TRBJ2-2 - - TRBV4-3 TGCGCCAGCAGCCAGGAACGCTCTTTCAGTATGAACACCGGGGAGCTGTTTTTT CASSQERSFSMNTGELFF
TRBJ2-7 - - TRBV7-2 TGTGCCAGCACCCTACTACCGGGACCCTCCGAGCAGTACTTC CASTLLPGPSEQYF
TRBJ2-3 - TRBD2 TRBV2 TGTGCCAGCAGTAATAGCGGGAAAGACACAGATACGCAGTATTTT CASSNSGKDTDTQYF
TRBJ2-1 - TRBD2 TRBV27 TGTGCCAGCAGTTTAGGCGTAGCGGGAGGGAGTGAGCAGTTCTTC CASSLGVAGGSEQFF
TRBJ1-3 - - TRBV10-2 TGCGCCAGCAGTGAGTTGTCGGCCTCTGGAAACACCATATATTTT CASSELSASGNTIYF
TRBJ2-7 - TRBD1 TRBV6-5 TGTGCCAGCAGTCGGGGGGGACAGGGGAAATACGAGCAGTACTTC CASSRGGQGKYEQYF
TRBJ2-7 - - TRBV30 TGTGCCTGGACAGATTCCTACGAGCAGTACTTC CAWTDSYEQYF
TRBJ2-1 - TRBD2 TRBV19 TGTGCCAGTAGTATATGGGCTAGCGGGATGACAGGGAATGAGCAGTTCTTC CASSIWASGMTGNEQFF
TRBJ2-1 - TRBD2 TRBV28 TGTGCCAGCAGTTTATCCCGACTAGCGGGGGGCTCCTACAATGAGCAGTTCTTC CASSLSRLAGGSYNEQFF
TRBJ2-1 - - TRBV15 TGTGCCACCAGCGAGGACGGGTCCTACAATGAGCAGTTCTTC CATSEDGSYNEQFF
TRBJ2-1 - TRBD2 TRBV19 TGTGCCAGTAGTATAGATCTAGGACTAGCGGGATTCAATGAGCAGTTCTTC CASSIDLGLAGFNEQFF
TRBJ2-7 - - TRBV5-4 TGTGCCAGCAGCCACCGGGAAGAGCAGTACTTC CASSHREEQYF
TRBJ2-7 - TRBD2 TRBV18 TGTGCCAGCTCACCCCTCACTAGCGGAAACGAGCAGTACTTC CASSPLTSGNEQYF
TRBJ1-2 - - TRBV9 TGTGCCAGCAGCCCGAGGGGGGGCCAGGACTATGGCTACACCTTC CASSPRGGQDYGYTF
TRBJ1-1 - - TRBV11-2 TGTGCCAGCACCCCACGTCAGGGAAAGGGCACTGAAGCTTTCTTT CASTPRQGKGTEAFF
TRBJ1-2 - TRBD1 TRBV19 TGTGCCAGTAGTGCACCGGGACAGCTGATTTATGGCTACACCTTC CASSAPGQLIYGYTF
TRBJ2-5 - TRBD1 TRBV6-5 TGTGCCAGCAGCCGGGACAGACTCCAAGAGACCCAGTACTTC CASSRDRLQETQYF
TRBJ2-3 - - TRBV4-1 TGCGCCAGCAGCCAAGACAGACGCACAGATACGCAGTATTTT CASSQDRRTDTQYF
TRBJ2-3 - TRBD2 TRBV28 TGTGCCAGCAGTGCCGTGGCGGGAATGGCGGGAGGGGAAACGCAGTATTTT CASSAVAGMAGGETQYF
TRBJ1-4 - - TRBV11-2 TGTGCCAGCAGCTTAATGGGGGTCGGGGAAAAACTGTTTTTT CASSLMGVGEKLFF